These 13 T cell receptor beta chains came from one sample sequenced in a study of blood T cell repertoires in COVID-19. The repertoire was sequenced with immunoSEQ multiplex PCR; TCRdb's copy has only in-frame clones and lacks some. The sample carries approximately 180,000 clones, roughly 82% recorded once. The sample comprised peripheral blood. The receptors here all came from a woman in her sixties or seventies with acute or convalescent COVID-19.

The chain uses TRBV5-1 and TRBJ1-1, with D perhaps TRBD1 (5 bases). The CDR3 is 13 amino acids. Germline loops: CDR1 SGHRS, CDR2 YFSETQ. V was shortened by 0 bases and J by 6 bases, with 9 bases between the two germline ends. In DNA form, the CDR3 reads TGCGCCAGCAGCTTGGAAGGGGTTCCTGAAGCTTTCTTT. This encodes CASSLEGVPEAFF.

This chain uses TRBV28 with TRBJ2-7, with a possible D match to TRBD1 (6 bases). V was clipped by 5 bases and J by 0 bases, with 8 bases between them. Germline assignment: CDR1 MDHEN and CDR2 SYDVKM. The CDR3 runs to 13 residues. DNA for the CDR3: TGTGCCAGCAGTACAGGGAGCTCCTACGAGCAGTACTTC. It is translated as CASSTGSSYEQYF. Together with reference TRBV28 and TRBJ2-7, the CDR3 gives the full variable domain: DVKVTQSSRYLVKRTGEKVFLECVQDMDHENMFWYRQDPGLGLRLIYFSYDVKMKEKGDIPEGYSVSREKKERFSLILESASTNQTSMYLCASSTGSSYEQYFGPGTRLTVT.

This clone has a handful of counts. The CDR3 DNA reads as TGTGCCAGCAGTTCGTACGACAGGAAAAATAACTACGAGCAGTACTTC. Translation: CASSSYDRKNNYEQYF. V is TRBV27 and J is TRBJ2-7, with D possibly TRBD1 on 6 matching bases. The germline V and J ends were trimmed by 4 bases and 3 bases, with 19 bases remaining between them. This CDR3 has 16 amino acids. The germline gives CDR1 MNHEY, CDR2 SMNVEV (reference sequence).

V gene TRBV5-1 combines with J gene TRBJ2-5; D may be TRBD2 (6 bases). Trimming pared 3 bases from V and 7 bases from J, leaving 13 bases between. Germline-derived CDR1 and CDR2 are SGHRS and YFSETQ. The CDR3 has 13 amino acids. CDR3 region: CASSWTTSGTQYF. The CDR3 nucleotides read TGCGCCAGCAGCTGGACTACTTCAGGGACCCAGTACTTC.

V usage is TRBV28 and J usage is TRBJ2-5, with 9 bases that match TRBD2. This CDR3 comprises 16 residues. Germline CDR1 is MDHEN and CDR2 is SYDVKM. Losses at the gene ends were 5 bases for V and 3 bases for J; bases not matched to a gene: 10. CDR3: CASSRSGSSRKETQYF. The CDR3, as DNA: TGTGCCAGCAGTCGTAGCGGGAGCAGTAGGAAAGAGACCCAGTACTTC.

About this clone: The junction shows a germline mismatch at one end, possibly a read error. V gene TRBV7-2 combines with J gene TRBJ1-2; weak D call: TRBD1 (6 bases). The CDR3 spans 14 residues. CDR1 and CDR2 (germline): SGHTA, FQGNSA. The DNA of the CDR3 is TGTGCCAGCAGATTAGACAGGACCCACTATGGCTACACCTTC. Protein sequence: CASRLDRTHYGYTF.

Only a few counts were recorded for this clone. This chain joins TRBV2 and TRBJ1-5; D may be TRBD1 (6 bases). The CDR3 sequence is 15 residues long. From germline, CDR1 is SNHLY and CDR2 FYNNEI. Between the trimmed V and J ends, which lost 6 bases and 4 bases, there was a span of 16 bases. This CDR3 reads CASSQGSLKNQPQHF. For the CDR3, the DNA is TGTGCCAGCAGCCAGGGGAGTTTGAAGAATCAGCCCCAGCATTTT.

The chain has TRBV28 and TRBJ1-2, with D unresolved. The CDR3 is 11 amino acids. Looked up from germline, CDR1 is MDHEN and CDR2 is SYDVKM. Trimming removed 3 bases from V and 8 bases from J, with 7 bases in between. CDR3: CASSFGRGYTF. The CDR3 DNA reads as TGTGCCAGCAGTTTTGGGAGGGGCTACACCTTC.

The V gene is TRBV5-6, the J gene TRBJ2-1; 9 bases map to TRBD2. V was clipped by 0 bases and J by 6 bases; unmatched bases: 1. CDR1 is SGHDT, CDR2 YYEEEE, per germline. The length of the CDR3 is 14 residues. The CDR3 region has the DNA TGTGCCAGCAGCTTGGGACTAGCGGTCAATGAGCAGTTCTTC. This codes for CASSLGLAVNEQFF.

The chain employs TRBV10-1 and TRBJ1-1; TRBD1 is a possible D gene (6 bases). Germline CDR1 and CDR2: WNHNN and SYGVQD (reference sequence). The V gene lost 4 bases and the J gene lost 1 base, with 10 bases spanning the gap. This CDR3 spans 14 amino acids. This CDR3 reads CASSVTGQNTEAFF. CDR3 in DNA: TGCGCCAGCAGTGTAACAGGGCAGAACACTGAAGCTTTCTTT.

This chain joins TRBV19 and TRBJ1-2, with TRBD1 identical over 7 bases. Germline loops: CDR1 LNHDA, CDR2 SQIVND (reference sequence). The V segment lost 5 bases and the J segment 0 bases; nucleotides outside the gene matches: 6. The CDR3 sequence is 15 residues long. CDR3 nucleotides: TGTGCCAGTAGTCCAAGACAGGGATCTAACTATGGCTACACCTTC. It yields the protein CASSPRQGSNYGYTF.

V is TRBV12-3 or TRBV12-4 and J is TRBJ2-7, with D perhaps matching TRBD1 (5 bases). There are 13 residues in the CDR3. Between the trimmed V and J ends, which lost 4 bases and 6 bases, there was a span of 13 bases. The CDR3 protein is CASSSGLSLEQYF. In DNA, the CDR3 is TGTGCCAGCAGTTCAGGGCTGAGTCTCGAGCAGTACTTC.

This clone was recorded a few times. V is TRBV2 and J is TRBJ2-3; 7 bases agree with TRBD2. CDR3 length: 14 amino acids. Losses at the gene ends were 3 bases for V and 1 base for J; bases not matched to a gene: 1. CDR1 and CDR2 (germline): SNHLY, FYNNEI. CDR3 coding DNA: TGTGCCAGCAGTGAGGGGGGGGGCACAGATACGCAGTATTTT. It translates to CASSEGGGTDTQYF.